This record covers a single T cell receptor (beta chain). Its specificity is unknown. The junction departs from germline at one end; a sequencing error may be responsible. The CDR3 consists of 16 residues. CDR1 and CDR2 (germline): WSHSY, SAAADI. The CDR3 regions of TCR beta were amplified from RNA transcripts. First-round RT-PCR targeting the TCR CDR3 was performed with the HTBI primer set. TCRdb re-called the multiplex PCR reads with MiXCR, one entry per CDR3 protein. The table shows roughly 500,000 distinct CDR3 sequences, with under 60% occurring only once. This sample was included in a study of T cells in Graves' hyperthyroidism and ophthalmopathy. The study's findings and limits: Blood also contained most expanded thyroid clonotypes above 0.001.

What was sequenced was peripheral blood or thyroid tissue (not recorded which). The chain links TRBV10-2 to TRBJ1-5; no reliable D call. The TCR originated in an adult woman with Graves' disease, either hyperthyroidism or ophthalmopathy (not recorded which). CDR3 in amino acids: CASSPSVGIGNQPQHF. As DNA, the CDR3 is TGTGCCAGCAGCCCCTCTGTGGGGATCGGCAATCAGCCCCAGCATTTT.